The rows below give T cell receptor beta chains drawn from one sample of a study of blood T cells in healthy people across ages. TCRdb independently ran MiXCR on the 5' RACE reads; one entry per CDR3 protein. Of approximately 800,000 distinct CDR3 sequences in the sample, around 45% are singletons; the top ten hold 15% to 20%. The sample consisted of blood. These TCRs come from a man aged 80 or over in good health. Each CDR3 is given with its conserved first and last residue. A D gene is named only where the DNA matches it firmly. Clone size is stated in some rows and not others, as once, few, many or a class when expanded.

cdr3_aa: CASRMTSGRSIDTQYF; cdr3_nt: TGTGCCAGCAGGATGACTAGCGGGAGATCGATAGATACGCAGTATTTT; d_call: TRBD2; j_call: TRBJ2-3; clone_size: NA; v_call: TRBV12-3/TRBV12-4
cdr3_aa: CASSHGRNTEAFF; cdr3_nt: TGTGCCAGCAGCCACGGACGGAACACTGAAGCTTTCTTT; d_call: NA; j_call: TRBJ1-1; clone_size: NA; v_call: TRBV11-3
cdr3_aa: CSARVGSGRETQYF; cdr3_nt: TGCAGTGCTAGAGTGGGGTCTGGACGAGAGACCCAGTACTTC; d_call: NA; j_call: TRBJ2-5; clone_size: NA; v_call: TRBV20-1
cdr3_aa: CASSPQGAVKNIQYF; cdr3_nt: TGTGCCAGCAGTCCACAGGGGGCAGTCAAAAACATTCAGTACTTC; d_call: TRBD1; j_call: TRBJ2-4; clone_size: NA; v_call: TRBV12-3/TRBV12-4
cdr3_aa: CASSSRGAKNIQYF; cdr3_nt: TGTGCCAGCAGTAGCAGGGGAGCCAAAAACATTCAGTACTTC; d_call: NA; j_call: TRBJ2-4; clone_size: few; v_call: TRBV2
cdr3_aa: CNAKAPAPRGETQYF; cdr3_nt: TGCAATGCCAAAGCACCGGCTCCCCGGGGAGAGACCCAGTACTTC; d_call: NA; j_call: TRBJ2-5; clone_size: NA; v_call: TRBV20-1
cdr3_aa: CASRLMTGLETQYF; cdr3_nt: TGTGCCAGCAGGTTAATGACAGGGTTGGAGACCCAGTACTTC; d_call: TRBD1; j_call: TRBJ2-5; clone_size: NA; v_call: TRBV28
cdr3_aa: CASSAPDYLGEQFF; cdr3_nt: TGTGCCAGCAGTGCCCCGGACTACCTGGGTGAGCAGTTCTTC; d_call: NA; j_call: TRBJ2-1; clone_size: NA; v_call: TRBV28
cdr3_aa: CASSKRLGEQYF; cdr3_nt: TGTGCCAGCTCAAAGAGACTCGGCGAGCAGTACTTC; d_call: NA; j_call: TRBJ2-7; clone_size: NA; v_call: TRBV18
cdr3_aa: CASSVMGPGEQFF; cdr3_nt: TGTGCCAGCAGCGTAATGGGTCCGGGAGAGCAGTTCTTC; d_call: NA; j_call: TRBJ2-1; clone_size: NA; v_call: TRBV9
cdr3_aa: CSAKRAGDGYSPLHF; cdr3_nt: TGCAGTGCTAAAAGGGCCGGGGACGGCTATTCACCCCTCCACTTT; d_call: NA; j_call: TRBJ1-6; clone_size: few; v_call: TRBV20-1
cdr3_aa: CASSEPTGNEKLFF; cdr3_nt: TGTGCCAGCAGTGAACCGACGGGAAATGAAAAACTGTTTTTT; d_call: NA; j_call: TRBJ1-4; clone_size: NA; v_call: TRBV25-1
cdr3_aa: CASSLAGTELFF; cdr3_nt: TGTGCCAGCAGCTTAGCAGGGACTGAACTGTTTTTT; d_call: NA; j_call: TRBJ1-4; clone_size: NA; v_call: TRBV7-2
cdr3_aa: CASSFRRLAGHYEQYF; cdr3_nt: TGTGCCAGCAGTTTCAGGAGACTAGCGGGCCACTACGAGCAGTACTTC; d_call: TRBD2; j_call: TRBJ2-7; clone_size: NA; v_call: TRBV28
cdr3_aa: CASSLESEQDTQYF; cdr3_nt: TGTGCCAGCAGCCTAGAAAGCGAGCAAGATACGCAGTATTTT; d_call: NA; j_call: TRBJ2-3; clone_size: NA; v_call: TRBV2
cdr3_aa: CASSSLDLKLDEQFF; cdr3_nt: TGTGCCAGCAGTTCCTTGGACCTAAAACTTGATGAGCAGTTCTTC; d_call: NA; j_call: TRBJ2-1; clone_size: NA; v_call: TRBV28
cdr3_aa: CSVVDRGTYEQYF; cdr3_nt: TGCAGCGTTGTGGACAGGGGGACCTACGAGCAGTACTTC; d_call: TRBD1; j_call: TRBJ2-7; clone_size: few; v_call: TRBV29-1
cdr3_aa: CSVARGTNEKLFF; cdr3_nt: TGCAGCGTTGCCAGGGGGACTAATGAAAAACTGTTTTTT; d_call: TRBD1; j_call: TRBJ1-4; clone_size: few; v_call: TRBV29-1
cdr3_aa: CASSLLQGPFSGNTIYF; cdr3_nt: TGTGCCAGCAGCCTCTTACAGGGCCCTTTCTCTGGAAACACCATATATTTT; d_call: NA; j_call: TRBJ1-3; clone_size: NA; v_call: TRBV7-9
cdr3_aa: CASKPGTSGNYNEQFF; cdr3_nt: TGTGCCAGCAAACCTGGGACTAGCGGGAACTACAATGAGCAGTTCTTC; d_call: TRBD2; j_call: TRBJ2-1; clone_size: many; v_call: TRBV6-6
cdr3_aa: CSGMGQGAGGYTF; cdr3_nt: TGCAGTGGTATGGGACAGGGGGCAGGTGGCTACACCTTC; d_call: TRBD1; j_call: TRBJ1-2; clone_size: NA; v_call: TRBV20-1
cdr3_aa: CASSGSDRAGETQYF; cdr3_nt: TGTGCCAGCAGTGGCTCCGACAGGGCAGGAGAGACCCAGTACTTC; d_call: TRBD1; j_call: TRBJ2-5; clone_size: NA; v_call: TRBV25-1
cdr3_aa: CSADPGQGNYGYTF; cdr3_nt: TGCAGTGCTGACCCGGGACAGGGAAACTATGGCTACACCTTC; d_call: TRBD1; j_call: TRBJ1-2; clone_size: once; v_call: TRBV20-1
cdr3_aa: CASSFTRDGEQFF; cdr3_nt: TGTGCCAGCAGCTTCACGCGTGACGGTGAGCAGTTCTTC; d_call: NA; j_call: TRBJ2-1; clone_size: NA; v_call: TRBV11-3
cdr3_aa: CASSPGGTNYGYTF; cdr3_nt: TGTGCCAGCTCACCCGGGGGAACCAACTATGGCTACACCTTC; d_call: NA; j_call: TRBJ1-2; clone_size: few; v_call: TRBV18
cdr3_aa: CASSQDSGQGRDMDEQFF; cdr3_nt: TGCGCCAGCAGCCAAGATAGTGGCCAGGGGAGGGATATGGATGAGCAGTTCTTC; d_call: NA; j_call: TRBJ2-1; clone_size: NA; v_call: TRBV4-3
cdr3_aa: CSVILATYNEQFF; cdr3_nt: TGCAGCGTGATTCTAGCGACCTACAATGAGCAGTTCTTC; d_call: NA; j_call: TRBJ2-1; clone_size: many; v_call: TRBV29-1
cdr3_aa: CSAVRYQETQYF; cdr3_nt: TGCAGTGCGGTACGGTACCAGGAGACCCAGTACTTC; d_call: NA; j_call: TRBJ2-5; clone_size: NA; v_call: TRBV20-1
cdr3_aa: CATGTEQCETEAFF; cdr3_nt: TGTGCCACCGGGACTGAACAGTGTGAAACTGAAGCTTTCTTT; d_call: NA; j_call: TRBJ1-1; clone_size: NA; v_call: TRBV24-1
cdr3_aa: CASSILAGEKREFF; cdr3_nt: TGTGCCAGCAGTATACTAGCGGGAGAAAAAAGGGAGTTCTTC; d_call: TRBD2; j_call: TRBJ2-1; clone_size: NA; v_call: TRBV27
cdr3_aa: CASSSRGRCTEAFF; cdr3_nt: TGTGCCAGCAGCTCCAGGGGTCGGTGCACTGAAGCTTTCTTT; d_call: NA; j_call: TRBJ1-1; clone_size: NA; v_call: TRBV7-2
cdr3_aa: CAIGLGASYGYTF; cdr3_nt: TGTGCCATCGGACTGGGGGCCTCCTATGGCTACACCTTC; d_call: NA; j_call: TRBJ1-2; clone_size: few; v_call: TRBV28
cdr3_aa: CASSLSPSGPTSYNEQFF; cdr3_nt: TGTGCCAGCAGCTTATCGCCTAGCGGCCCCACATCCTACAATGAGCAGTTCTTC; d_call: TRBD2; j_call: TRBJ2-1; clone_size: once; v_call: TRBV7-2
cdr3_aa: CATAPGLAVTDTQYF; cdr3_nt: TGTGCCACAGCTCCGGGACTAGCGGTTACAGATACGCAGTATTTT; d_call: TRBD2; j_call: TRBJ2-3; clone_size: few; v_call: TRBV10-3
cdr3_aa: CASSRTSTSTDTQYF; cdr3_nt: TGTGCCAGCAGCCGGACTTCCACTAGCACAGATACGCAGTATTTT; d_call: NA; j_call: TRBJ2-3; clone_size: many; v_call: TRBV14
cdr3_aa: CASSLISGRSDEQFF; cdr3_nt: TGTGCCAGCAGCTTAATTAGCGGGAGATCCGATGAGCAGTTCTTC; d_call: TRBD2; j_call: TRBJ2-1; clone_size: few; v_call: TRBV7-2
cdr3_aa: CSAREHHNEKLFF; cdr3_nt: TGCAGTGCGAGGGAGCACCATAATGAAAAACTGTTTTTT; d_call: NA; j_call: TRBJ1-4; clone_size: NA; v_call: TRBV20-1
cdr3_aa: CSVVETGVSYEQYF; cdr3_nt: TGCAGCGTTGTCGAGACAGGGGTATCCTACGAGCAGTACTTC; d_call: TRBD1; j_call: TRBJ2-7; clone_size: NA; v_call: TRBV29-1
cdr3_aa: CSARDQGPSYNSPLHF; cdr3_nt: TGCAGTGCTAGAGATCAGGGACCGTCTTATAATTCACCCCTCCACTTT; d_call: NA; j_call: TRBJ1-6; clone_size: few; v_call: TRBV20-1
cdr3_aa: CASSLVKEQYF; cdr3_nt: TGTGCCAGCAGTTTAGTTAAGGAGCAGTACTTC; d_call: NA; j_call: TRBJ2-7; clone_size: many; v_call: TRBV28
cdr3_aa: CSANRVRHTEAFF; cdr3_nt: TGCAGTGCTAACAGGGTGCGGCACACTGAAGCTTTCTTT; d_call: NA; j_call: TRBJ1-1; clone_size: few; v_call: TRBV20-1
cdr3_aa: CSGAGTGAQGYEQFF; cdr3_nt: TGCAGCGGGGCAGGGACAGGGGCTCAAGGGTATGAGCAGTTCTTC; d_call: TRBD1; j_call: TRBJ2-1; clone_size: NA; v_call: TRBV29-1
cdr3_aa: CTSSQLTLGRAANYGYTF; cdr3_nt: TGTACCAGCAGCCAACTCACATTGGGAAGGGCAGCTAACTATGGCTACACCTTC; d_call: NA; j_call: TRBJ1-2; clone_size: NA; v_call: TRBV7-9